This record looks at one T cell receptor (beta chain) sequence and its context. Its target is unknown. The sample belongs to a study of shared clonotypes between healthy human individuals. The wider study: The donor group consisted of a couple of women and a few men, aged 18 to 49. CD8 memory received one plate per donor, CD8 naive two, CD4 memory three and CD4 naive three.

This CDR3 has 13 residues. The germline V gene has CDR1 SQVTM and CDR2 ANQGSEA. V shed 4 bases, J shed 11 bases, and the junction held 9 bases outside the gene matches. In the naive CD8 group, cells lacked CD45RO and were positively selected for CCR7, so terminally differentiated effector memory CD45RA+ cells were left out. The study enrolled healthy HIV-negative adults without recent acute infections or vaccinations as donors. The data were produced by immunoSEQ multiplex PCR, yet TCRdb's version contains in-frame clones alone and is incomplete. The sample includes roughly 890,000 clones, 92% of them seen just once. Study results and limitations: Compared with memory subsets, naive subsets generally had larger estimated richness.

V usage is TRBV29-1 and J usage is TRBJ2-7, with 12 bases lining up with TRBD1. The receptor was isolated from a young man in good health. Sequenced sample: naive CD8+ T cells sorted from blood. The CDR3 coding sequence is TGCAGCGTTGCCCGGGGAGGGACAGGGGGCGAGTACTTC. This translates into CSVARGGTGGEYF.